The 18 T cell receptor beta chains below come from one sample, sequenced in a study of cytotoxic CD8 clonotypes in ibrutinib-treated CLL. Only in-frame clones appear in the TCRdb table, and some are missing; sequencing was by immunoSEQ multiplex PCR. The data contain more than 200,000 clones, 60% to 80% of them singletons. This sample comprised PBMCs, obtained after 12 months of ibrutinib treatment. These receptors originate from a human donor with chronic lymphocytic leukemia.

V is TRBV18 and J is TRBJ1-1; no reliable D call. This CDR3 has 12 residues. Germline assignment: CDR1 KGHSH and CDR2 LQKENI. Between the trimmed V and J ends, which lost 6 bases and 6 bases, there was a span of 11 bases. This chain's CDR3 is CASSPDRAEAFF. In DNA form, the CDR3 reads TGTGCCAGCTCGCCCGATAGGGCTGAAGCTTTCTTT.

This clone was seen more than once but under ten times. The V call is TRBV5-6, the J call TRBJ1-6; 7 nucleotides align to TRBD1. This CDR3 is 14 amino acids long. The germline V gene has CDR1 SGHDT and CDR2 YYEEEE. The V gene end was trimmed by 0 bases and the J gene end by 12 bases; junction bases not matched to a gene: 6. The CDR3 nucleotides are TGTGCCAGCAGCTTGGGGAGGCAGGGGGGACCCCTCCACTTT. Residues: CASSLGRQGGPLHF.

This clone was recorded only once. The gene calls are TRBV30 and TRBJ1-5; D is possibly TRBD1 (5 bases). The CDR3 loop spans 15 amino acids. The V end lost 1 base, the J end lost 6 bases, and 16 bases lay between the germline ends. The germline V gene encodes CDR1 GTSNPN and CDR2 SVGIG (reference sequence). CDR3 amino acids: CAWSGGDHWAQPQHF. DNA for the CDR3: TGTGCCTGGAGTGGGGGGGACCACTGGGCTCAGCCCCAGCATTTT.

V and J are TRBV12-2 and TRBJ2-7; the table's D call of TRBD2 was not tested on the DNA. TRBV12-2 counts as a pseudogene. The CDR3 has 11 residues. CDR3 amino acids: CAISLILLRYF. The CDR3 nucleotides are TGTGCAATCTCGCTTATATTACTGAGGTACTTC.

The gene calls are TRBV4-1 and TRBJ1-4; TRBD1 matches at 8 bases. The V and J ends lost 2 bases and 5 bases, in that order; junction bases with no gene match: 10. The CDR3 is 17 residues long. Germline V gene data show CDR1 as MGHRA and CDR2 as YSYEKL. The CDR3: CASSQFFAGQGNEKLFF. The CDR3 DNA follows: TGCGCCAGCAGCCAATTTTTCGCCGGACAGGGAAATGAAAAACTGTTTTTT.

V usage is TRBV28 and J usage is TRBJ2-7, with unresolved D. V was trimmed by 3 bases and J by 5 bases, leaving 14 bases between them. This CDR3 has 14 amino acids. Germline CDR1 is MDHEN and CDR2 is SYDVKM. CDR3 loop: CASSFLVYSHEQYF. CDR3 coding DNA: TGTGCCAGCAGTTTCCTAGTTTATTCCCACGAGCAGTACTTC.

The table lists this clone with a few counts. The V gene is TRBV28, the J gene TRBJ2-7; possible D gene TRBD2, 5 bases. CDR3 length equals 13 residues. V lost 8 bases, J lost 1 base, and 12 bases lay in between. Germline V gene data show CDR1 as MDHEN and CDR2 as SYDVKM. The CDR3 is CASFPSGSYEQYF. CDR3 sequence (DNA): TGTGCCAGCTTCCCGTCGGGGTCCTACGAGCAGTACTTC.

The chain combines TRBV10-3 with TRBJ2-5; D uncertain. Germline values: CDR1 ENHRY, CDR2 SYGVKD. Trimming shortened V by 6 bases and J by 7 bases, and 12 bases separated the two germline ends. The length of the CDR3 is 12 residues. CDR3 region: CAIRDTHGTQYF. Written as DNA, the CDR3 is TGTGCCATCAGGGATACCCATGGGACCCAGTACTTC.

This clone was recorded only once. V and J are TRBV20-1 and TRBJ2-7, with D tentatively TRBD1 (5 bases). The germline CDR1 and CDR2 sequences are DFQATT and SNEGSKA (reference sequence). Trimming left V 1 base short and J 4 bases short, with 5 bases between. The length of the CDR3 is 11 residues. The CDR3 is CSARGTYEQYF. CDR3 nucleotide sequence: TGCAGTGCTAGAGGGACATACGAGCAGTACTTC.

Here the CDR3 reads CASSLGEQGPLHF. The CDR3 DNA sequence: TGTGCCAGCAGCTTAGGGGAACAGGGTCCCCTCCACTTT. The V call is TRBV7-9, the J call TRBJ1-6; weak D call: TRBD1 (6 bases). Looked up from germline, CDR1 is SEHNR and CDR2 is FQNEAQ (reference sequence). The CDR3 covers 13 residues. V was cut by 1 base and J by 13 bases, with 11 bases left in between.

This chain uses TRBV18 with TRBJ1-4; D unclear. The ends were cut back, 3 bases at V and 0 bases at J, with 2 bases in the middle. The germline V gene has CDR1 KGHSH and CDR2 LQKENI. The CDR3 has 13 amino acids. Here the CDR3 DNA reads TGTGCCAGCTCACCCGCAACTAATGAAAAACTGTTTTTT. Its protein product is CASSPATNEKLFF.

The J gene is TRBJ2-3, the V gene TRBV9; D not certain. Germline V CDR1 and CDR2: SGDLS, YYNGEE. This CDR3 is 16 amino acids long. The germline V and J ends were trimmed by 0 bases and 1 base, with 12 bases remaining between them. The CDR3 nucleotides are TGTGCCAGCAGCGTAGACAGCACCCTTGGCACAGATACGCAGTATTTT. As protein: CASSVDSTLGTDTQYF.

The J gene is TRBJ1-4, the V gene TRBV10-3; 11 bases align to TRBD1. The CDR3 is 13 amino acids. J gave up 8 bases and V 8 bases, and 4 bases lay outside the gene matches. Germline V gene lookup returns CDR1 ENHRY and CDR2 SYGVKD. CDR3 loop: CAISRTGGEKLFF. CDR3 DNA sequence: TGTGCCATCTCTAGGACAGGGGGCGAAAAACTGTTTTTT.

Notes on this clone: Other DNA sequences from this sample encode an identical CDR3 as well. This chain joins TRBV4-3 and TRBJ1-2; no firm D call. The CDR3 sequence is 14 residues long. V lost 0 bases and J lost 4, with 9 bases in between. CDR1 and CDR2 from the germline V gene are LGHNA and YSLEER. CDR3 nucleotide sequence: TGCGCCAGCAGCCAAGATCGCAGCAGCTATGGCTACACCTTC. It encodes CASSQDRSSYGYTF.

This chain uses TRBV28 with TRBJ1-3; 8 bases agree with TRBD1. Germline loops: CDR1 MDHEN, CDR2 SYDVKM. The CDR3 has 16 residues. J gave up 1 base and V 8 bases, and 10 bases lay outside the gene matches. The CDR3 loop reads CASPPGGAWSGNTIYF. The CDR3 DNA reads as TGTGCCAGCCCACCAGGGGGCGCCTGGTCTGGAAACACCATATATTTT.

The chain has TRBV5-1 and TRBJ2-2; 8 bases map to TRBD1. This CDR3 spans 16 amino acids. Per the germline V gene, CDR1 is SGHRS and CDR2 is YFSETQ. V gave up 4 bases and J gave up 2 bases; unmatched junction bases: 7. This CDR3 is CASSRTTGVNTGELFF. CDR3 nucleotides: TGCGCCAGCAGCCGCACGACAGGGGTCAACACCGGGGAGCTGTTTTTT.

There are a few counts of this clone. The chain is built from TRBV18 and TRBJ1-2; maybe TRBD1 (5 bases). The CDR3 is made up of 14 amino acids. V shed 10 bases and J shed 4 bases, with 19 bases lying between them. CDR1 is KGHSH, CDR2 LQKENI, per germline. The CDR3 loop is CATSWDGVSYGYTF. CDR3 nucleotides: TGTGCCACCTCGTGGGACGGAGTTTCCTATGGCTACACCTTC.

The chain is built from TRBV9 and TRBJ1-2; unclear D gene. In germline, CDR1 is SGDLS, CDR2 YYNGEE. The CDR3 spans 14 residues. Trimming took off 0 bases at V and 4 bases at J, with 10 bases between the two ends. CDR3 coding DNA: TGTGCCAGCAGCGTAGGGGTGGGCCTCTATGGCTACACCTTC. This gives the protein CASSVGVGLYGYTF.